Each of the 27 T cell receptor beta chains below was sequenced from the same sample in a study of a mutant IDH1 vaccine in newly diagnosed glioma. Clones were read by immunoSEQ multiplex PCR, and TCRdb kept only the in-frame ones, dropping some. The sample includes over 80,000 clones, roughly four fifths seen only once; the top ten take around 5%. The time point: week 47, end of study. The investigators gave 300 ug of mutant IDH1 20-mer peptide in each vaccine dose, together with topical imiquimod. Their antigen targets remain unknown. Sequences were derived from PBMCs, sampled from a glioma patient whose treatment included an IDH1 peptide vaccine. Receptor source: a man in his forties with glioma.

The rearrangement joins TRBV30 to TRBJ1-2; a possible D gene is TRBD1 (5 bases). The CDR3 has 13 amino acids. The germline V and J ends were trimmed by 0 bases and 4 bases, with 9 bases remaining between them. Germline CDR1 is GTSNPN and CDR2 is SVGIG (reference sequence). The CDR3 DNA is TGTGCCTGGAGTGTACTCAGGGCCTATGGCTACACCTTC. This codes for CAWSVLRAYGYTF.

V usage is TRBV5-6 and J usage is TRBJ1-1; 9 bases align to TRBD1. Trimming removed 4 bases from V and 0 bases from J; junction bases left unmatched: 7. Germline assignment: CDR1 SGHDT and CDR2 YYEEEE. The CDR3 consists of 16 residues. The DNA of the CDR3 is TGTGCCAGCAGCCCAGGACAGGGGCGATTGAACACTGAAGCTTTCTTT. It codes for CASSPGQGRLNTEAFF. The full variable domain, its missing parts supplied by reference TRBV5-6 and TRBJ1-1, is DAGVTQSPTHLIKTRGQQVTLRCSPKSGHDTVSWYQQALGQGPQFIFQYYEEEERQRGNFPDRFSGHQFPNYSSELNVNALLLGDSALYLCASSPGQGRLNTEAFFGQGTRLTVV.

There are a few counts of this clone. The CDR3, as DNA: TGTGCCAGCAGCGCCTCCGGGACAGGGAAGTCACCCCTCCACTTT. Translating gives CASSASGTGKSPLHF. This chain uses TRBV7-6 with TRBJ1-6; the match to TRBD1 covers 9 bases. CDR1 and CDR2 from the germline V gene are SGHVS and FNYEAQ. This CDR3 region has 15 residues. J was trimmed by 10 bases and V by 5 bases; bases with no gene match: 9.

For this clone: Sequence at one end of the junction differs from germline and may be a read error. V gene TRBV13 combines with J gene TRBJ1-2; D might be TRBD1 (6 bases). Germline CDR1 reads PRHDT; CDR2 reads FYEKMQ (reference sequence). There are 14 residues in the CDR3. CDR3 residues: CASSLFRGARGYIF. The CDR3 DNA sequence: TGTGCCAGCAGCTTATTCAGGGGCGCACGTGGCTACATCTTC.

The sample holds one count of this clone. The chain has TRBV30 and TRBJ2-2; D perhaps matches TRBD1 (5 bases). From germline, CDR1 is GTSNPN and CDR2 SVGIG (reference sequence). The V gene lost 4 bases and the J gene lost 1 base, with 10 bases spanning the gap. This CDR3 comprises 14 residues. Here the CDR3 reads CAWIRQQNTGELFF. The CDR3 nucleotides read TGTGCCTGGATACGACAGCAGAACACCGGGGAGCTGTTTTTT.

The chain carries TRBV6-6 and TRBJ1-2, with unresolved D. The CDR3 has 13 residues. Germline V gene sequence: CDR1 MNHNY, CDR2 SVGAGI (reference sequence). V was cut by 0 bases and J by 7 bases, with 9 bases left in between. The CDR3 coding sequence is TGTGCCAGCAGTTACTCGGGGAAGGGTGGCTACACCTTC. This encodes CASSYSGKGGYTF.

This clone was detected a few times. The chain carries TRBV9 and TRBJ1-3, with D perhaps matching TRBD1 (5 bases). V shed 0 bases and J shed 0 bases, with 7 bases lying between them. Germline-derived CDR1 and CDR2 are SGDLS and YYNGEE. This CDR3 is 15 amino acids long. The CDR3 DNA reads TGTGCCAGCAGCGTAGAAACAGGCTCTGGAAACACCATATATTTT. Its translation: CASSVETGSGNTIYF.

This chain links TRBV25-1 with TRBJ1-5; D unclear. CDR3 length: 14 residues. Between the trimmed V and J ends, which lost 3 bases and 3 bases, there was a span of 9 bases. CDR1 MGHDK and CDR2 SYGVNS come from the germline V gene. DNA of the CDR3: TGTGCCAGCAGTGAGACGACACACAATCAGCCCCAGCATTTT. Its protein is CASSETTHNQPQHF.

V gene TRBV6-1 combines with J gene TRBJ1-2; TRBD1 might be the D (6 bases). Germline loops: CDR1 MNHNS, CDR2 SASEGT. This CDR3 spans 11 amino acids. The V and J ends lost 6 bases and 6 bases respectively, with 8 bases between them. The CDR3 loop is CASSHRDGYTF. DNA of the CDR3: TGTGCCAGCAGCCACAGGGATGGCTACACCTTC.

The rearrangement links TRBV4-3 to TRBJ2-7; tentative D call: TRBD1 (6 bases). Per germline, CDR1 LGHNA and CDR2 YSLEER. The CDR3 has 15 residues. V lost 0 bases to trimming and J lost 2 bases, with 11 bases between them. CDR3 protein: CASSQEQGSAYEQYF. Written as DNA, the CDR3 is TGCGCCAGCAGCCAAGAACAGGGTTCGGCCTACGAGCAGTACTTC.

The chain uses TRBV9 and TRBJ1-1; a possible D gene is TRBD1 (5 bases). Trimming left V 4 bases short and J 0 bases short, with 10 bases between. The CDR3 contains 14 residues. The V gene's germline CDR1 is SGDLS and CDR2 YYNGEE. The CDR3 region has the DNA TGTGCCAGCAGCACAGACAGCATGAACACTGAAGCTTTCTTT. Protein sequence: CASSTDSMNTEAFF. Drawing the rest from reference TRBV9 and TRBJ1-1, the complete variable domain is DSGVTQTPKHLITATGQRVTLRCSPRSGDLSVYWYQQSLDQGLQFLIQYYNGEERAKGNILERFSAQQFPDLHSELNLSSLELGDSALYFCASSTDSMNTEAFFGQGTRLTVV.

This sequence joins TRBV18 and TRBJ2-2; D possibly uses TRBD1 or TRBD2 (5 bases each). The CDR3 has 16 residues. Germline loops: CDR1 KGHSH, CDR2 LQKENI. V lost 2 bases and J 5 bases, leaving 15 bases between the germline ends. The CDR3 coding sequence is TGTGCCAGCTCACCAGTTGCCGGGACCCGTACCGGGGAGCTGTTTTTT. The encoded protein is CASSPVAGTRTGELFF. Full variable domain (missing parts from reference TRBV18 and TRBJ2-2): NAGVMQNPRHLVRRRGQEARLRCSPMKGHSHVYWYRQLPEEGLKFMVYLQKENIIDESGMPKERFSAEFPKEGPSILRIQQVVRGDSAAYFCASSPVAGTRTGELFFGEGSRLTVL.

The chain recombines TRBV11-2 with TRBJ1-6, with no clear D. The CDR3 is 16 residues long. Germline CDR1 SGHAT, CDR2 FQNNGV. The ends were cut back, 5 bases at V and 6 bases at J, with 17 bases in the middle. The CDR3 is CASSPRSGRFNSPLHF. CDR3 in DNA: TGTGCCAGCAGCCCGAGGTCTGGCAGGTTTAATTCACCCCTCCACTTT.

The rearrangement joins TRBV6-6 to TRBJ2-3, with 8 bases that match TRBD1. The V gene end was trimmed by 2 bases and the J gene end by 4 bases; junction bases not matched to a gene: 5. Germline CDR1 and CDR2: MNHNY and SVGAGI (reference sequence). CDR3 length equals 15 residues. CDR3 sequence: CASSYPQGASDTQYF. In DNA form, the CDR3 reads TGTGCCAGCAGTTACCCCCAGGGGGCCTCAGATACGCAGTATTTT.

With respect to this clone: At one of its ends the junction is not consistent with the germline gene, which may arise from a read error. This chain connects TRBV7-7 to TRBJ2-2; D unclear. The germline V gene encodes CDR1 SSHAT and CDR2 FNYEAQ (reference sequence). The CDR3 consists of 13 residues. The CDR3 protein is CASSLKSTGELFF. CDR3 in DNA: TGTGCTAGCAGCTTAAAGTCGACCGGGGAGCTGTTTTTT.

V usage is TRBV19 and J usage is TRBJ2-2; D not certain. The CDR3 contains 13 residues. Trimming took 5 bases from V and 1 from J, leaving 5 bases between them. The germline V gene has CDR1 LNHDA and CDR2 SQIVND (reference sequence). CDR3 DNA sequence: TGTGCCAGTAGTCCTAAGAACACCGGGGAGCTGTTTTTT. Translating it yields CASSPKNTGELFF.

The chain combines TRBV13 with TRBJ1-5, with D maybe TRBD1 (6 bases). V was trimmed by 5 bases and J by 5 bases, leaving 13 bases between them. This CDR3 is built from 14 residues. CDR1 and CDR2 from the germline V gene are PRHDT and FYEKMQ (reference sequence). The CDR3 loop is CASSPGHLYQPQHF. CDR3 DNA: TGTGCCAGCAGCCCGGGACACCTTTATCAGCCCCAGCATTTT.

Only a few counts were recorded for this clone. The CDR3 DNA reads as TGTGCCAGCAGTTACGGGGAGTACTATGGCTACACCTTC. This codes for CASSYGEYYGYTF. The gene calls are TRBV6-5 and TRBJ1-2; no clear D. Trimming took 2 bases from V and 3 from J, leaving 7 bases between them. Germline CDR1 and CDR2: MNHEY and SVGAGI. The CDR3 consists of 13 residues.

The CDR3 bases are TGTGCCAGCAGCATCCTGGGACAGGGGCTTGGGATGAACACTGAAGCTTTCTTT. Protein: CASSILGQGLGMNTEAFF. J is TRBJ1-1 and V is TRBV7-6; 10 bases are shared with TRBD1. Germline V CDR1 and CDR2: SGHVS, FNYEAQ. The CDR3 totals 18 residues. Unmatched junction bases numbered 12, after V lost 5 bases and J lost 0 bases.

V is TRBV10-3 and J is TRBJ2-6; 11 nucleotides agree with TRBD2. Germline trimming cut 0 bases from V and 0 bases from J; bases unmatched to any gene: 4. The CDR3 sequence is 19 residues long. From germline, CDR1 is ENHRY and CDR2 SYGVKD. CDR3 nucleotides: TGTGCCATCAGTGAGTCGGGGCTAGCGGGAGGCTCTGGGGCCAACGTCCTGACTTTC. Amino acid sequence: CAISESGLAGGSGANVLTF.

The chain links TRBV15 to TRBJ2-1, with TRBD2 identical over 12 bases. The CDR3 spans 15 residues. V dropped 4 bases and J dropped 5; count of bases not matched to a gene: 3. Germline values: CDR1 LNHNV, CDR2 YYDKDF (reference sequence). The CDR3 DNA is TGTGCCACCAGCACTCGGACTAGCGGGAACAATGAGCAGTTCTTC. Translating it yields CATSTRTSGNNEQFF.

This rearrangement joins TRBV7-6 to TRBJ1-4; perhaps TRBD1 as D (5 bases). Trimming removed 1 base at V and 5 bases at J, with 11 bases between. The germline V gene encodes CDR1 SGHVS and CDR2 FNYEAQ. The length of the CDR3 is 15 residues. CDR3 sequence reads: CASSLGAGRNEKLFF. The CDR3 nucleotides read TGTGCCAGCAGCTTAGGGGCAGGGAGGAATGAAAAACTGTTTTTT.

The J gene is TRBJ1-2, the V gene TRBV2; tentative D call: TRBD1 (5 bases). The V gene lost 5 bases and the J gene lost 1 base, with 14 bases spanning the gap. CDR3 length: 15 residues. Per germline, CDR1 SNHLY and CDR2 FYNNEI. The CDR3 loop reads CASSTRESGNYGYTF. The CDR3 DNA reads TGTGCCAGCAGTACCAGGGAGTCTGGTAACTATGGCTACACCTTC.

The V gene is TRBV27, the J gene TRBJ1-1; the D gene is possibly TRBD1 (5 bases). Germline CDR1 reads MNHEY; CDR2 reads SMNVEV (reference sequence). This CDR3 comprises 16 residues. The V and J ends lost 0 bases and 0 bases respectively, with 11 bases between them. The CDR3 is CASSLSGYRLNTEAFF. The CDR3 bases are TGTGCCAGCAGTTTATCGGGGTACAGGTTGAACACTGAAGCTTTCTTT.

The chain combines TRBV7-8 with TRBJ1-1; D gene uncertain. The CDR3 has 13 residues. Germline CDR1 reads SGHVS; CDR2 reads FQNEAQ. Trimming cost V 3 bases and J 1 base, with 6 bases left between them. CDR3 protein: CASSFPGNTEAFF. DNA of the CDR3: TGTGCCAGCAGCTTCCCAGGGAACACTGAAGCTTTCTTT.

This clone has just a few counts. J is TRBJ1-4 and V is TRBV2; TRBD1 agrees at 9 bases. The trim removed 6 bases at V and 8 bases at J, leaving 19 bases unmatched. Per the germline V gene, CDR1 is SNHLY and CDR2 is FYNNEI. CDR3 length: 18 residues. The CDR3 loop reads CASRGRGRDRDRVEKLFF. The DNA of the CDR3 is TGTGCCAGCAGGGGGAGGGGAAGGGACCGGGACAGGGTGGAAAAACTGTTTTTT.

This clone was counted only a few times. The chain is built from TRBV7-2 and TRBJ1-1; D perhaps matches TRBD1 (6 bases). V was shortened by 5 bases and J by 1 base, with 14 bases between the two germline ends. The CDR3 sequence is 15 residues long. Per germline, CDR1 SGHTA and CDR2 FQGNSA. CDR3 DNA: TGTGCCAGCAGCCATTGGACAGCAAGGAACACTGAAGCTTTCTTT. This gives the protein CASSHWTARNTEAFF.